The 9 T cell receptor beta chains below all came from one sample that was sequenced in a study. Each CDR3 protein is one row after TCRdb ran MiXCR on the RT-PCR reads. Of about 680,000 distinct CDR3 sequences detected, 14% appear once; the ten largest clones hold 3.6%. The source material was memory CD4+ T cells from blood. The origin of the receptors is a female donor in good health, serving as a healthy control.

Ten or more counts support this clonotype. The V and J genes are TRBV5-5 and TRBJ2-4, with TRBD1 matching over 10 bases. Germline CDR1 reads SGHKS; CDR2 reads YYEKEE (reference sequence). This CDR3 is 15 amino acids long. V lost 2 bases and J lost 8; bases outside the gene matches: 7. The CDR3 loop is CASSLRGTGADIQYF. Here the CDR3 DNA reads TGTGCCAGCAGCTTAAGGGGGACAGGGGCGGACATTCAGTACTTC.

In its sample, this clonotype was seen many times. V gene TRBV20-1 combines with J gene TRBJ2-1, with TRBD2 matching 12 bases. V shed 6 bases, J shed 4 bases, and the junction held 13 bases outside the gene matches. The length of the CDR3 is 17 residues. Germline V gene data show CDR1 as DFQATT and CDR2 as SNEGSKA (reference sequence). CDR3 nucleotides: TGCAGTGCCATTTCCCGGACTAGCGGGATTCTTTACAATGAGCAGTTCTTC. It specifies CSAISRTSGILYNEQFF.

This clonotype was seen at least ten times. This sequence joins TRBV6-2 or TRBV6-3 and TRBJ2-7; the match to TRBD2 covers 8 bases. Germline loops: CDR1 MNHEY, CDR2 SVGEGT. V trimming: 7 bases; J trimming: 5 bases; junction bases outside the gene matches: 7. The CDR3 loop spans 13 amino acids. CDR3 amino acids: CASTDGRANEQYF. CDR3 DNA: TGTGCCAGCACCGACGGGAGGGCCAACGAGCAGTACTTC.

The chain couples TRBV7-2 to TRBJ2-1, with a possible D match to TRBD2 (5 bases). The CDR3 length is 13 residues. Trimming cost V 7 bases and J 9 bases, with 16 bases left between them. Germline lookup yields CDR1 SGHTA and CDR2 FQGNSA. In DNA, the CDR3 is TGTGCCAGCAATCGCGACGGGGTTGGTGAGCAGTTCTTC. Encoded protein: CASNRDGVGEQFF.

This clonotype was seen repeatedly, ten times or more. The genes are TRBV12-3 or TRBV12-4 and TRBJ2-1; 9 bases are shared with TRBD2. This CDR3 is built from 15 residues. V trimming: 2 bases; J trimming: 3 bases; junction bases outside the gene matches: 2. The CDR3 loop reads CASSLLAGIYNEQFF. The DNA for the CDR3 is TGTGCCAGCAGTTTACTAGCGGGAATCTACAATGAGCAGTTCTTC.

In its sample, this clonotype was seen a few times. This chain joins TRBV6-6 and TRBJ2-7; D is ambiguous. V was pared by 7 bases and J by 1 base, with 14 bases between. This CDR3 comprises 14 residues. Germline loops: CDR1 MNHNY, CDR2 SVGAGI (reference sequence). CDR3 DNA sequence: TGTGCCAGCAAACGAATAGCCGATTCCTACGAGCAGTACTTC. Its translation: CASKRIADSYEQYF.

The rearrangement links TRBV7-2 to TRBJ2-1, with D perhaps assigned TRBD1 or TRBD2 (5 bases each). This CDR3 comprises 15 residues. In germline, CDR1 is SGHTA, CDR2 FQGNSA. Trimming shortened V by 3 bases and J by 7 bases, and 16 bases separated the two germline ends. The CDR3, as DNA: TGTGCCAGCAGCTTTAGCTACGGGACGGGGAATGAGCAGTTCTTC. This gives the protein CASSFSYGTGNEQFF.

This clonotype was counted a few times. The chain has TRBV20-1 and TRBJ2-1, with D possibly matching TRBD2 (7 bases). V dropped 5 bases and J dropped 14 bases, with 22 bases sitting between them. The CDR3 sequence is 13 residues long. The germline V gene has CDR1 DFQATT and CDR2 SNEGSKA (reference sequence). DNA for the CDR3: TGCAGTGCTTTTGACCCTCTAGCGGAGGGGGAGTTCTTC. As protein: CSAFDPLAEGEFF.

The chain employs TRBV27 and TRBJ2-7; 7 bases line up with TRBD1. J lost 0 bases, V lost 0 bases, and 5 bases had no gene match. The CDR3 is made up of 16 amino acids. Germline V gene data show CDR1 as MNHEY and CDR2 as SMNVEV (reference sequence). Written as DNA, the CDR3 is TGTGCCAGCAGTTTATCGGGCAGGGGGAGCTCCTACGAGCAGTACTTC. Encoded protein: CASSLSGRGSSYEQYF.